This paragraph reports one TCR beta chain. The PCR had 60 Vbeta and 13 Jbeta primers. The table came from immunoSEQ multiplex PCR; TCRdb's copy has only in-frame clones and leaves some out. The top ten hold 2% to 2.5% of the sample, which has 100,000 to 150,000 clones, approximately 81% seen once. J was trimmed by 4 bases and V by 4 bases; bases with no gene match: 11. This CDR3 is built from 18 residues. In germline, CDR1 is SGDLS, CDR2 YYNGEE. This sample was included in a study of cytomegalovirus exposure and HLA in healthy donors. This sequence originates from a woman aged 40 to 50 in good health and CMV-seronegative. Input material: PBMCs. This sequence joins TRBV9 and TRBJ2-5, with 15 bases aligning to TRBD2. CDR3 amino acids: CASSRTGTSGRILETQYF. The CDR3 DNA reads as TGTGCCAGCAGCAGGACAGGGACTAGCGGGAGGATTTTAGAGACCCAGTACTTC.